This TCR beta chain was captured in a study of regulatory T cells in long-lasting Graves disease (dated by TCRdb to about 2021). Study-wide context: Newly diagnosed Graves' disease patients had taken antithyroid drugs for less than 3 months. Persistent Graves' disease patients were compared with newly diagnosed Graves' disease patients by peripheral blood TCR sequencing and RNA sequencing. The study was conducted in China and was registered as a clinical trial. TCR sequencing covered approximately 13 persistent and 20 or so newly diagnosed Graves' disease patients, 33 samples in total. Points the paper makes about the study in general: Because the primary lesion, thyroid tissue, could not be accessed, the study looked at peripheral blood alone. The authors noted that the small sample size was a limitation that may lower accuracy. Preferential use of TRBV28, TRBJ1-2 and TRBJ2-5 was observed in persistent disease, whereas TRBV20-1 and TRBJ2-1 were favored in newly diagnosed disease. Lower TCR Shannon entropy and fewer highly expanded clones were observed in persistent Graves' disease patients than in newly diagnosed patients, which suggested clonal expansion. Persistent patients shared more public clonotypes among themselves (around 2,700) than newly diagnosed patients did (approximately 970). Sequencing and analysis were restricted to the TCR beta chain.

The method behind the library was multiplex PCR. TCRdb names Illumina HiSeq 4000 as the instrument used. TCR beta libraries were built with iRepertoire HTBI primers and Arm-PCR amplification of CDR3 regions. Gel purification was performed on PCR products prior to sequencing. Per the authors' processing: Gene usage analysis of CDR3 amino acid clonotypes relied on the roughly 64 TRBV and 14 TRBJ segments identified across samples. Filtered high-quality paired reads were merged into contigs using COPE and FqMerger. BLAST was used to align contigs to IMGT TRBV, TRBD and TRBJ reference genes, and CDR3 was defined according to IMGT. Any clonotype with a frequency above 0.1% was classified as a highly expanded clone. Shannon entropy was used to measure repertoire diversity, and the Gini coefficient was used to measure V-J evenness. Clonotypes shared by more than one individual were considered public. Starting from the raw public reads, TCRdb applied fastp trimming at Q25, assembled clones with MiXCR and retained in-frame beta chains. Every distinct CDR3 protein forms one entry, paired with its most common genes and DNA. The V and J calls shown here were made by TCRdb, not taken from the authors' results. The sample table holds 600,000 to 650,000 distinct CDR3 sequences, of which under 20% were seen once. Jointly, the top ten make up approximately 20% of the sample.

The germline V gene supplies CDR1 SGDLS and CDR2 YYNGEE. V is reduced by 0 bases and J by 8 bases, leaving a spacing of 6 bases between them. The CDR3, cysteine through phenylalanine, is 13 amino acids long. CDR3 DNA only is kept here, 39 bases in frame from base 1. Details on this clonotype: Its antigen remains unidentified. Per-base quality was not reported, and no clone a single base away is much larger than it.

Per the publication, the time point label means: newly diagnosed GD, antithyroid drugs for less than 3 months. For both TCR sequencing and RNA sequencing, RNA was extracted from PBMCs using TRIzol. The diagnosis of Graves' disease was made according to American Thyroid Association guidelines. Patients were recruited from an endocrinology department in Xi'an, China. Each patient gave about 10 milliliters of peripheral blood, collected in an EDTA anticoagulant tube. Ficoll Paque Plus density gradient separation was used to isolate PBMCs, and no further T cell sorting was performed. RNA quality was checked with an Agilent 2100 Bioanalyzer and agarose gel, and concentration with a NanoDrop 2000. Separately, the same data were catalogued under a study of T cells in Graves' hyperthyroidism and ophthalmopathy. In that second paper, the authors write: A patient counted as having stable Graves' hyperthyroidism if no progression to ophthalmopathy occurred over 18 months of follow-up. Hyperthyroidism patients were newly diagnosed, with disease duration under 2 months, and aged 18 to 65 years. Patients with uncontrolled infections, other autoimmune diseases, pregnancy or lactation were excluded. Clinical symptoms, serum thyroxine and TRAb, thyroid ultrasound, and orbital computed tomography formed the basis for the diagnoses. The first round of RT-PCR for the TCR CDR3 was performed with the HTBI primer set and the Qiagen OneStep RT-PCR kit. Most expanded thyroid clonotypes (frequency above 0.001) were also detected in blood, suggesting blood repertoires may reflect thyroid immune responses. In cross-validation, a model built on a 13 V-J signature told ophthalmopathy apart from stable hyperthyroidism with under 90% sensitivity and approximately 84% specificity, and in testing the same model reached 80%/75%. In validation, progression to ophthalmopathy was predicted by the model with 70.59% sensitivity and roughly 76% specificity, a median of roughly 6.4 months before onset. A discovery cohort of about a hundred patients, 43 with Graves' ophthalmopathy and 57 with stable Graves' hyperthyroidism, was used to find distinguishing TCR V-J signatures. An independent validation cohort of under 20 hyperthyroidism patients and roughly 16 patients who later progressed to ophthalmopathy tested prospective prediction of ophthalmopathy. The 100 discovery patients were divided at random into training and test sets in a 7:3 ratio. The study also compared thyroid tissue and blood T-cell repertoires from about six Graves' hyperthyroidism patients. After sampling, hyperthyroidism patients received methimazole starting at 30 mg daily, and ophthalmopathy patients received high-dose intravenous methylprednisolone. The libraries were constructed in a second round of multiplex PCR and then size-selected and purified. Paired-end sequencing of the libraries was performed with 100 bp reads on an Illumina HiSeq2000. SOAPnuke was used to process the raw data, removing reads that contained adapters or uncalled bases, had a mean Phred below 15, or lacked an exact match to the constant primer or identifier. COPE v1.2.5 was used to merge high-quality paired reads, and clonotypes were defined as unique nucleotide sequences. Clonotypes were aligned to IMGT TRBV, TRBD and TRBJ reference segments using MiTCR v1.1. The analysis included only V-J combinations with a frequency above 0.0001, which together covered roughly 99% of the repertoires. The TCS score was defined as F50 (clonal expansion) divided by E x V (chaos), with BLOSUM62-based TCRdist calculated between CDR3 peptides within each V-J. Welch's t-statistics and random forest reduced roughly 530 V-J features to roughly 13, which were used in a naive Bayes classifier (R e1071). No statistical method was used to set the sample size in advance, and investigators knew the group allocation. The paper reports TCR Vbeta CDR3 sequencing of roughly 140 peripheral blood samples: under 45 ophthalmopathy, under 85 hyperthyroidism and around 17 progressor patients.

This sample comprised peripheral blood mononuclear cells (PBMCs), obtained at new diagnosis, from a patient treated with antithyroid drugs. The sequence links TRBV9 to TRBJ1-6; the D gene is possibly TRBD1, with 5 bases matching. This clonotype was obtained from a woman in her 30s with Graves disease. Donor details come from another sample of the same person, matched by shared clones. The encoded CDR3 is CASSVAGDSPLHF. The sequenced DNA is TGTGCCAGCAGCGTAGCGGGGGATTCACCCCTCCACTTT.